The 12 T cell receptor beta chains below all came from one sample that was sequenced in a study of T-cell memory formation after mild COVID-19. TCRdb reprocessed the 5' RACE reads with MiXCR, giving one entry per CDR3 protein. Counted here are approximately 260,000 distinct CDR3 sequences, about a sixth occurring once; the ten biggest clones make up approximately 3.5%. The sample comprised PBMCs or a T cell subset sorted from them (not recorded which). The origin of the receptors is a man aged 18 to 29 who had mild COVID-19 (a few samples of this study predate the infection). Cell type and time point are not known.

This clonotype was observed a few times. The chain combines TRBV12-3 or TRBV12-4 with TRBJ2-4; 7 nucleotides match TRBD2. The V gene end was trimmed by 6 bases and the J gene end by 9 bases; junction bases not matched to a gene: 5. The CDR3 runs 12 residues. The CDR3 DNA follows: TGTGCCAGCAGACCCTCGGGGGGCATTCAGTACTTC. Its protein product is CASRPSGGIQYF.

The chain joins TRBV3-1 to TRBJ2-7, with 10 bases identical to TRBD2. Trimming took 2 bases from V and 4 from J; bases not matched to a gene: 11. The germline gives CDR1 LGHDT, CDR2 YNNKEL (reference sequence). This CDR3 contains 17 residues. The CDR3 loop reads CASSQSPAGGPSYEQYV. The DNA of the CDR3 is TGTGCCAGCAGCCAAAGCCCAGCGGGGGGGCCTAGTTACGAGCAGTACGTC.

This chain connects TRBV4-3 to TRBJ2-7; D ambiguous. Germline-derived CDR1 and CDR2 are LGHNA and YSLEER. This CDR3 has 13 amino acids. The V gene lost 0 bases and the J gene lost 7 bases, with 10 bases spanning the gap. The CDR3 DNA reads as TGCGCCAGCAGCCAAGATGGGCGACGGGAGCAGTACTTC. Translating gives CASSQDGRREQYF.

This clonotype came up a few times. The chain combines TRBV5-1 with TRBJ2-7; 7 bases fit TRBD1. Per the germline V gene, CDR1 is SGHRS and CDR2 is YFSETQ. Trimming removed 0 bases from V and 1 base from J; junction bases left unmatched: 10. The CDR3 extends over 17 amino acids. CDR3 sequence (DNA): TGCGCCAGCAGCTTGGTTGGCAGGGGGTCGCAGTCCTACGAGCAGTACGTC. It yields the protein CASSLVGRGSQSYEQYV.

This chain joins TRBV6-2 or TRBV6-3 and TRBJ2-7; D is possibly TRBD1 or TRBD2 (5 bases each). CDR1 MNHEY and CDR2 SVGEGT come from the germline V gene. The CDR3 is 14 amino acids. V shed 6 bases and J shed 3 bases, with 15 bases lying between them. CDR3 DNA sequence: TGTGCCAGCAGCAAGGGGACGGCAGTCTACGAGCAGTACGTC. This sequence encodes CASSKGTAVYEQYV.

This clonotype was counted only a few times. CDR3 nucleotide sequence: TGTGCCAGCACCTTGAGGGGCGGTAGCGGAAACACAGATACGCAGTATTTT. This encodes CASTLRGGSGNTDTQYF. This chain uses TRBV12-3 or TRBV12-4 with TRBJ2-3; possibly TRBD2 for D (6 bases). V lost 7 bases and J lost 2, with 22 bases in between. The CDR3 length is 17 residues.

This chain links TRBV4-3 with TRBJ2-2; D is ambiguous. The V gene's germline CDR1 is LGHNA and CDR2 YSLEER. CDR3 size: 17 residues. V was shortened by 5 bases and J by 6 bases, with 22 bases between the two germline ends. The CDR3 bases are TGCGCCAGCAGCTCCCTCCCTTCGACCCTCCTAGCCGGGGAGCTGTTTTTT. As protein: CASSSLPSTLLAGELFF.

This CDR3 reads CASSYKVINTEAFF. The CDR3 bases are TGTGCCAGCAGTTACAAGGTCATCAACACTGAAGCTTTCTTT. The chain employs TRBV6-6 and TRBJ1-1; no definite D call. The CDR3 runs 14 residues. Germline-derived CDR1 and CDR2 are MNHNY and SVGAGI (reference sequence). Trimming took off 2 bases at V and 2 bases at J, with 9 bases between the two ends.

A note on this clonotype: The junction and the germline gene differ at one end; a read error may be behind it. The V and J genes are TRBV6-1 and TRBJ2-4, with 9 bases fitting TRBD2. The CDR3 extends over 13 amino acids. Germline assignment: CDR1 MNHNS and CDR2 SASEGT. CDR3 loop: CASSERPSGTPGF. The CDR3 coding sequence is TGTGCCAGCAGTGAAAGGCCTAGCGGGACGCCTGGTTTC.

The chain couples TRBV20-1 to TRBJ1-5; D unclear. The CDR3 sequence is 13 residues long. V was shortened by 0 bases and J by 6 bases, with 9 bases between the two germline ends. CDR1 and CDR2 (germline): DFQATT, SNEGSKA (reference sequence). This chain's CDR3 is CSARDPRGQPQHF. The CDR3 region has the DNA TGCAGTGCTAGAGATCCCCGGGGTCAGCCCCAGCATTTT.

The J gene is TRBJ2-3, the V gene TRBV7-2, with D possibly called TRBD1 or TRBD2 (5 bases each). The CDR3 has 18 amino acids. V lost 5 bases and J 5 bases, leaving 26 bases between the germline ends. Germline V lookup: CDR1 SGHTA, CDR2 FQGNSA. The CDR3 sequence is CASSRVWSGGGSIDTQYF. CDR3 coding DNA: TGTGCCAGCAGCCGAGTCTGGAGTGGGGGTGGGTCAATAGATACGCAGTATTTT.

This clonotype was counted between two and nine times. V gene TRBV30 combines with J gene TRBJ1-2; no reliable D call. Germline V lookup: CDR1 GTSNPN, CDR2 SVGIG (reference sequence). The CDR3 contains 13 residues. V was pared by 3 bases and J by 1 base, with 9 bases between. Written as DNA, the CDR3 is TGTGCCTGGAGAGAACAGAATAACTATGGCTACACCTTC. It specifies CAWREQNNYGYTF. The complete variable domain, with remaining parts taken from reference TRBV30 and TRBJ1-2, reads SQTIHQWPATLVQPVGSPLSLECTVEGTSNPNLYWYRQAAGRGLQLLFYSVGIGQISSEVPQNLSASRPQDRQFILSSKKLLLSDSGFYLCAWREQNNYGYTFGSGTRLTVV.